This T cell receptor (beta chain) came from a study of Ad26.COV2.S vaccination and SARS-CoV-2 variants. Background on the study: In the study, Ad26.COV2.S was injected intramuscularly once, or twice 56 days apart.

Stated treatment: around 19 received Ad26.COV2.S at low or high dose, single or two shots; about 5 received placebo; per-sample allocation not given. At day 63 after the first vaccine or placebo injection, samples were drawn. An adult aged 18-55 years in Boston served as the donor. The CDR3 is made up of 17 amino acids. Losses at the gene ends were 5 bases for V and 3 bases for J; bases not matched to a gene: 12. Germline values: CDR1 SEHNR, CDR2 FQNEAQ (reference sequence). On this clone itself: What it binds is unknown.

Findings of the study overall: Substantial response breadth was reportedly seen for spike-specific CD8+ and CD4+ T cells after vaccination.

Only in-frame clones appear in the TCRdb table, and some are missing; sequencing was by immunoSEQ multiplex PCR. The repertoire holds about 440,000 clones, around 88% seen once, with 9.5% to 15% in the top ten. The chain is built from TRBV7-9 and TRBJ2-1; TRBD2 matches at 8 bases. The sequence derives from a person aged 18-65 years who received the Ad26.COV2.S COVID-19 vaccine or a placebo. This sample comprised peripheral blood, obtained in a trial of Ad26.COV2.S vaccine versus placebo. CDR3 bases: TGTGCCAGCAGCCCGCCCTTCATCGGGAGGGTCTACAATGAGCAGTTCTTC. Translation: CASSPPFIGRVYNEQFF.